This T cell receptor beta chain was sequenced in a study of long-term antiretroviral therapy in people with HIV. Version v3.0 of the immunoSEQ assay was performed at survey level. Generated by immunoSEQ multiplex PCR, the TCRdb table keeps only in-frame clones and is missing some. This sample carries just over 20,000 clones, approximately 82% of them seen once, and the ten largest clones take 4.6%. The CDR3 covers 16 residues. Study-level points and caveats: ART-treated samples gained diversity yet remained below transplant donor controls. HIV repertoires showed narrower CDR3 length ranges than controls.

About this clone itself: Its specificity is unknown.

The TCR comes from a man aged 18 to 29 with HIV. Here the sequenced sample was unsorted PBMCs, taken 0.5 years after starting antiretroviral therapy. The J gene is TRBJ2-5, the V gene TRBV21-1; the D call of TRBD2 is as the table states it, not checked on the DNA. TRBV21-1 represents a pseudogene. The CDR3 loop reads CASSKSGLADQETQYF. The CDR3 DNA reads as TGTGCCAGCAGCAAATCCGGACTAGCGGATCAAGAGACCCAGTACTTC.